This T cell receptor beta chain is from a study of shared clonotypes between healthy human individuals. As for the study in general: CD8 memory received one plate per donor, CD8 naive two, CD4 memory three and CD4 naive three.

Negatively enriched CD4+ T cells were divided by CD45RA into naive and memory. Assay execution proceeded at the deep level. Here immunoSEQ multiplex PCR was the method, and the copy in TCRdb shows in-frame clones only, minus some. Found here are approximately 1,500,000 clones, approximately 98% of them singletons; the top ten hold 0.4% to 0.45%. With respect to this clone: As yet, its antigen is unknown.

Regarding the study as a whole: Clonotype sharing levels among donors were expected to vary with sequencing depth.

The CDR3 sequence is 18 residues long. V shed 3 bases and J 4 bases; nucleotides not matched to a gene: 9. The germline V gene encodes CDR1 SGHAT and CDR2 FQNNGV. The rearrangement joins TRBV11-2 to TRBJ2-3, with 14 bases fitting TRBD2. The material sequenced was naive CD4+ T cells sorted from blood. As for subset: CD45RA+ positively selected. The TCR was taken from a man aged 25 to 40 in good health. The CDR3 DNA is TGTGCCAGCAGCTTCCCCGGGACTAGCGGGAGTAAGTCAGATACGCAGTATTTT. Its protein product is CASSFPGTSGSKSDTQYF. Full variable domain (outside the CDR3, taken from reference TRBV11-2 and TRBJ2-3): EAGVAQSPRYKIIEKRQSVAFWCNPISGHATLYWYQQILGQGPKLLIQFQNNGVVDDSQLPKDRFSAERLKGVDSTLKIQPAKLEDSAVYLCASSFPGTSGSKSDTQYFGPGTRLTVL.